The rows below give T cell receptor beta chains drawn from one sample of a study of T cells after yellow fever vaccination. TCRdb fed the 5' RACE reads into MiXCR, producing one record per CDR3 protein. Of approximately 330,000 distinct CDR3 sequences in the sample, approximately 12% were seen once. Here the sequenced sample was CD4+ T cells sorted from PBMCs, taken 15 days after the yellow fever booster vaccination. The receptor set was obtained from a man between 18 and 29 years old who received the YFV17D yellow fever vaccine. CDR3s include the opening cysteine and the closing phenylalanine or tryptophan. Fields, in order: J gene, clone size, V gene, D gene, CDR3 protein, CDR3 DNA. D genes are given only for firm matches. Part of the rows lack a size; the others show once, few, many or a class for expanded clones.

J gene: TRBJ2-3
clone size: .
V gene: TRBV4-1
D gene: TRBD2
CDR3 protein: CASSQEAPAGGSTDTQYF
CDR3 DNA: TGCGCCAGCAGCCAAGAAGCCCCAGCGGGGGGGAGCACAGATACGCAGTATTTT

J gene: TRBJ1-3
clone size: .
V gene: TRBV18
D gene: TRBD1
CDR3 protein: CASSRQTGGSGNTIYF
CDR3 DNA: TGTGCCAGCTCACGGCAAACAGGGGGCTCTGGAAACACCATATATTTT

J gene: TRBJ2-7
clone size: few
V gene: TRBV7-8
D gene: .
CDR3 protein: CASRGTGTASYEQYF
CDR3 DNA: TGTGCCAGCAGGGGAACCGGGACTGCATCCTACGAGCAGTACTTC

J gene: TRBJ2-3
clone size: many
V gene: TRBV3-1
D gene: .
CDR3 protein: CASSQDLARADTQYF
CDR3 DNA: TGTGCCAGCAGCCAAGATCTGGCTAGGGCAGATACGCAGTATTTT

J gene: TRBJ2-3
clone size: once
V gene: TRBV6-1
D gene: .
CDR3 protein: CASSEGSQVSPDTQYF
CDR3 DNA: TGTGCCAGCAGTGAAGGAAGTCAGGTTAGCCCAGATACGCAGTATTTT

J gene: TRBJ2-5
clone size: few
V gene: TRBV7-7
D gene: TRBD1
CDR3 protein: CASSSITGGSTQYF
CDR3 DNA: TGTGCCAGCAGCTCAATAACAGGGGGAAGTACCCAGTACTTC

J gene: TRBJ1-5
clone size: .
V gene: TRBV6-2/TRBV6-3
D gene: .
CDR3 protein: CASSPFRVGSQPQHF
CDR3 DNA: TGTGCCAGCAGTCCCTTCAGGGTGGGTAGTCAGCCCCAGCATTTT

J gene: TRBJ1-1
clone size: few
V gene: TRBV9
D gene: .
CDR3 protein: CASSNQQGVTEAFF
CDR3 DNA: TGTGCCAGCAGCAATCAACAGGGTGTCACTGAAGCTTTCTTT

J gene: TRBJ2-2
clone size: .
V gene: TRBV5-1
D gene: .
CDR3 protein: CASSIRGIANTGELFF
CDR3 DNA: TGCGCCAGCAGCATCCGAGGCATCGCGAACACCGGGGAGCTGTTTTTT

J gene: TRBJ2-1
clone size: .
V gene: TRBV6-6
D gene: .
CDR3 protein: CASPPQGPGSSYNEQFF
CDR3 DNA: TGTGCCAGCCCTCCCCAGGGACCCGGGAGCTCCTACAATGAGCAGTTCTTC